This T cell receptor (beta chain) came from a study of CD8+ T cells in alopecia areata. RNA was extracted and reverse transcribed into cDNA as the sequencing template. The table came from immunoSEQ multiplex PCR; TCRdb's copy has only in-frame clones and leaves some out. The table has 150,000 to 200,000 clones, 60% seen once. Specified treatment: oral pan-JAK inhibitor, 5-10 mg twice daily. Obtained from alopecia areata patients were lesional scalp punch biopsies along with peripheral blood. V lost 4 bases and J lost 4; bases outside the gene matches: 7. The germline CDR1 and CDR2 sequences are SGHRS and YFSETQ. The CDR3 loop spans 15 amino acids. A note on this clone: Its antigen is unknown.

The study, taken as a whole, reports: Only one nonresponder was present, which leaves the link between baseline CD8+ expansion and response uncertain.

Source: CD4+ T cells sorted from blood, taken at week 4, from a patient treated with tofacitinib. This clonotype was sampled from a human donor with alopecia areata. V gene TRBV5-1 combines with J gene TRBJ2-5; 10 bases map to TRBD1. CDR3: CASSQTGGLGETQYF. CDR3 bases: TGCGCCAGCAGCCAGACAGGGGGCTTGGGAGAGACCCAGTACTTC.